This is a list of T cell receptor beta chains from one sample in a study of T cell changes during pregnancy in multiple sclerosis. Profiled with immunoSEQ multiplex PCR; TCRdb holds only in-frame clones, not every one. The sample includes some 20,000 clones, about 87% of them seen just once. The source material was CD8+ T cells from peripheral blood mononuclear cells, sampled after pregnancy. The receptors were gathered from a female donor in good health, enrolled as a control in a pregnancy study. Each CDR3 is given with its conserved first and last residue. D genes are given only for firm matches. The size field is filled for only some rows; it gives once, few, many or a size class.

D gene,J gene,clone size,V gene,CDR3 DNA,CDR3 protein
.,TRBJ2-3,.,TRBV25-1,TGTGCCAGCAGTGAATCAAGCGGCAGACGCACAGATACGCAGTATTTT,CASSESSGRRTDTQYF
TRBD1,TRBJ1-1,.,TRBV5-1,TGCGCCAGCAGATTGGACAGGGCCCCTGAAGCTTTCTTT,CASRLDRAPEAFF
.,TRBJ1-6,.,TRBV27,TGTGCCAGCAGTTCGTCCCGGGACAATTTAAGCTCCTATAATTCACCCCTCCACTTT,CASSSSRDNLSSYNSPLHF
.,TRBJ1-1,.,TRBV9,TGTGCCAGCAGCGTAGCGGGCCCGGGAACTGAAGCTTTCTTT,CASSVAGPGTEAFF
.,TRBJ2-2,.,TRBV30,TGTGCCTGGAGGCCACTCAAGACCGGGGAGCTGTTTTTT,CAWRPLKTGELFF
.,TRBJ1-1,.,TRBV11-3,TGTGCCAGCAGCTTAGGGGCCGGCCACCTGAACACTGAAGCTTTCTTT,CASSLGAGHLNTEAFF
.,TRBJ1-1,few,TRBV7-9,TGTGCCAGCAGCTTAGTGGCCTCCCCAGGAGGTGAAGCTTTCTTT,CASSLVASPGGEAFF
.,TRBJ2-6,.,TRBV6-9,TGTGCCAGCAGTACTGGCGGGCCTTACGAAAAGTCGGGCCAACTCCTGACTTTC,CASSTGGPYEKSGQLLTF
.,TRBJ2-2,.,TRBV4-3,TGCGCCAGCAGCCAAGATCTCCCTGAAGGAGTATCCTTTCCTTACACCGGGGAGCTGTTTTTT,CASSQDLPEGVSFPYTGELFF
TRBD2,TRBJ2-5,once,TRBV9,TGTGCCAGCAGCGTATGGGCGGGGGGACGGACGACCCGGGGGGAGACCCAGTACTTC,CASSVWAGGRTTRGETQYF
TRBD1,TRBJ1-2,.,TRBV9,TGTGCCAGCAGCGTAGGCGGAGGGCAGGGGGCCTATGGCTACACCTTC,CASSVGGGQGAYGYTF
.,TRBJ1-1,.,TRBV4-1,TGCGCCAGCAGCCAAGAAGAGGGTTTTGACACTGAAGCTTTCTTT,CASSQEEGFDTEAFF
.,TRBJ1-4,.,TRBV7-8,TGTGCCAGCAGCTTAGGGACAGAAAATGAAAAACTGTTTTTT,CASSLGTENEKLFF
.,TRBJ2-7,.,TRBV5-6,TGTGCCAGCAGCTTCTACGGGGGATCCTACGAGCAGTACTTC,CASSFYGGSYEQYF
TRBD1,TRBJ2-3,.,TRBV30,TGTGCCTGGAGTTACAGGGGGGTATTTATAGATACGCAGTATTTT,CAWSYRGVFIDTQYF
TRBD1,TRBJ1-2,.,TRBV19,TGTGCCAGTAGTATGGGGACAGGGCCATATGGCTACACCTTC,CASSMGTGPYGYTF
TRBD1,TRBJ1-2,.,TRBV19,TGTGCCAGTAGTATACAGACCCGGACAGGGGAGGATGGCTACACCTTC,CASSIQTRTGEDGYTF
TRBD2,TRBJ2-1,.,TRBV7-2,TGTGCCAGCAGCCGTGGGGCTAGCGGCCCCTCCTACAATGAGCAGTTCTTC,CASSRGASGPSYNEQFF
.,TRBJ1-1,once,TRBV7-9,TGTGCCAGCAGCTTGGGGATCTGGGAGGATCTGGGGTTCACTGAAGCTTTCTTT,CASSLGIWEDLGFTEAFF
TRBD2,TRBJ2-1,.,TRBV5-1,TGCGCCAGCAGTGCGGCCTTAGCGGGGCCGGCGAACAATGAGCAGTTCTTC,CASSAALAGPANNEQFF
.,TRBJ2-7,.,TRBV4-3,TGCGCCAGCAGCCAACCGGACAGTTACGAGCAGTACTTC,CASSQPDSYEQYF
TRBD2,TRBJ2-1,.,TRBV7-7,TGTGCTAGCAGCGCAGATTTCGGGACTAGCTTGTATGAGCAGTTCTTC,CASSADFGTSLYEQFF
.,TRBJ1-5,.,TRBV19,TGTGCCAGTAGGCGAGATACCTATAGCAATCAGCCCCAGCATTTT,CASRRDTYSNQPQHF